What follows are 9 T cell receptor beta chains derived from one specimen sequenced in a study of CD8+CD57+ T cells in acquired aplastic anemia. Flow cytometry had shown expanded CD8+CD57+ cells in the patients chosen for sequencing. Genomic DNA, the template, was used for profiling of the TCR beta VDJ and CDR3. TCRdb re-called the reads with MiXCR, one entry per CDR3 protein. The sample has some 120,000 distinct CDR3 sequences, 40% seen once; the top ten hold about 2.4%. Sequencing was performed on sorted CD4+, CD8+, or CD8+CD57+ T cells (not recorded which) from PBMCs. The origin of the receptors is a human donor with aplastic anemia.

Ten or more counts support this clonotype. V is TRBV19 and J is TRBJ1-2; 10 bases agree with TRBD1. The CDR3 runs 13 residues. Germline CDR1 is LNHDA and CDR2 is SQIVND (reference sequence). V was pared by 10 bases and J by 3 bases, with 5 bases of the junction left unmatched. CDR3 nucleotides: TGTGCCACCGGGACAGGGGCCCACTATGGCTACACCTTC. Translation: CATGTGAHYGYTF.

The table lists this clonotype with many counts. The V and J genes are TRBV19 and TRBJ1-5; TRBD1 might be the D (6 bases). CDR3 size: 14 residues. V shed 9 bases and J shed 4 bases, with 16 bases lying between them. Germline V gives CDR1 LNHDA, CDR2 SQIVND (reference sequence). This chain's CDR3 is CASQTGNFNQPQHF. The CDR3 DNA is TGTGCCAGCCAGACAGGAAATTTTAATCAGCCCCAGCATTTT.

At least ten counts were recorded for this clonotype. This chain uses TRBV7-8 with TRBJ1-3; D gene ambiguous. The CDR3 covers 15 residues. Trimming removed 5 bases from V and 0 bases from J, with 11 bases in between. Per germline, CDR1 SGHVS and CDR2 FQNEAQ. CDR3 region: CASSQDGYSGNTIYF. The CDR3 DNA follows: TGTGCCAGCAGCCAAGACGGGTACTCTGGAAACACCATATATTTT.

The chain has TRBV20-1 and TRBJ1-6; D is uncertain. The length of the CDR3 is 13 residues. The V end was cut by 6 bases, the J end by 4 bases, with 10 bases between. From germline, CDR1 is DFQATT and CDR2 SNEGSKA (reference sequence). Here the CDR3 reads CSAGRAYNSPLHF. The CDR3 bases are TGCAGTGCCGGACGGGCTTATAATTCACCCCTCCACTTT.

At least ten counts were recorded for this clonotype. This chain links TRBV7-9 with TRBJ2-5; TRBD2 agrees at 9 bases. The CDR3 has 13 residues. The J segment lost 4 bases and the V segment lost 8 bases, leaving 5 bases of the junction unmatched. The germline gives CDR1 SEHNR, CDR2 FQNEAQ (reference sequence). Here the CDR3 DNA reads TGTGCCAGCGGGGCTAGCGGGGCAGAGACCCAGTACTTC. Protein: CASGASGAETQYF.

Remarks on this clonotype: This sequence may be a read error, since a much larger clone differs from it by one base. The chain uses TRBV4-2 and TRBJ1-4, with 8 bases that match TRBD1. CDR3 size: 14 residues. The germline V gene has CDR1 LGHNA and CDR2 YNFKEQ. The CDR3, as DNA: TGTGCCAGCAGCCTAGAACAGGGGGAGGAAAAACTGTCTTTT. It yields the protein CASSLEQGEEKLSF.

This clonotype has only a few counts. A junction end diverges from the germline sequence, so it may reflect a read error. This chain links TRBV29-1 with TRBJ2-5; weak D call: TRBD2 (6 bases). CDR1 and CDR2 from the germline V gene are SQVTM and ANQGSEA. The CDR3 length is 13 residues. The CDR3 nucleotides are TGCGGCGTTGGCGGGACGGAGCAAGAGACCCAGTACTTC. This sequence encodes CGVGGTEQETQYF.

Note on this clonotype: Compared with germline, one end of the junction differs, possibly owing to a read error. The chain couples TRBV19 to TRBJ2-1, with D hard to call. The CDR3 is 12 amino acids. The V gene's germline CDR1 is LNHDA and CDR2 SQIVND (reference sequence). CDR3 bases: TGTGCTAGTAGTACCGGACGGGATGAGCAGTTCTTC. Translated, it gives CASSTGRDEQFF.

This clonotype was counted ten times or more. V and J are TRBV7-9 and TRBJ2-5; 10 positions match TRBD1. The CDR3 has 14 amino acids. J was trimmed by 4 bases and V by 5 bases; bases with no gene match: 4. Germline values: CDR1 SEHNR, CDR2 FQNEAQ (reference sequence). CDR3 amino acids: CASSTRTGGETQYF. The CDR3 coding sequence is TGTGCCAGCAGCACCCGGACAGGGGGAGAGACCCAGTACTTC.